The next 27 T cell receptor beta chains were all read from a single sample in a study of T cell repertoires in cytomegalovirus infection. TCRdb analysed the reads with MiXCR anew, one entry per CDR3 protein. The sample carries 650,000 to 850,000 distinct CDR3 sequences, 25% to 30% recorded once. Their recognized antigens are unknown. The source material was cultured CD8+ T cells from PBMCs, sampled from culture after CMV antigen stimulation. These receptor sequences come from a human donor in good health (CMV status not recorded). Some clones in this sample may be carry-over from other donors' samples.

The table lists this clonotype with a few counts. The rearrangement joins TRBV27 to TRBJ2-1, with 8 bases lining up with TRBD2. In germline, CDR1 is MNHEY, CDR2 SMNVEV (reference sequence). This CDR3 contains 12 residues. Germline trimming cut 6 bases from V and 10 bases from J; bases unmatched to any gene: 5. CDR3 loop: CASSTPGGEQFF. The CDR3 DNA reads as TGTGCCAGCAGCACTCCGGGGGGGGAGCAGTTCTTC.

This clonotype occurred many times. The CDR3 nucleotides are TGTGCCAGCAGCCAACCGCGGGGTACAACTAATGAAAAACTGTTTTTT. Translating it yields CASSQPRGTTNEKLFF. J is TRBJ1-4 and V is TRBV7-6, with D unresolved. Germline CDR1 SGHVS, CDR2 FNYEAQ. Between the trimmed V and J ends, which lost 5 bases and 0 bases, there was a span of 13 bases. CDR3 size: 16 residues. Full variable domain (remainder filled in from reference TRBV7-6 and TRBJ1-4): GAGVSQSPRYKVTKRGQDVALRCDPISGHVSLYWYRQALGQGPEFLTYFNYEAQQDKSGLPNDRFSAERPEGSISTLTIQRTEQRDSAMYRCASSQPRGTTNEKLFFGSGTQLSVL.

J is TRBJ2-5 and V is TRBV14, with D tentatively TRBD2 (5 bases). This CDR3 is built from 14 residues. V was cut by 0 bases and J by 7 bases, with 12 bases left in between. Germline CDR1 reads SGHDN; CDR2 reads FVKESK. CDR3 sequence (DNA): TGTGCCAGCAGCCAAGATCTTCCCCGGGGGACCCAGTACTTC. It translates to CASSQDLPRGTQYF.

The chain couples TRBV7-4 to TRBJ2-5; 9 positions match TRBD1. The CDR3 contains 14 residues. The germline CDR1 and CDR2 sequences are SGHVT and SQSDAQ. Trimming cost V 5 bases and J 5 bases; bases outside gene matches: 6. CDR3 residues: CASSRTGARETQYF. CDR3 nucleotide sequence: TGTGCCAGCAGCCGGACAGGGGCCCGGGAGACCCAGTACTTC.

This clonotype showed up many times. The rearrangement uses TRBV7-8 and TRBJ2-2, with TRBD2 matching over 9 bases. The CDR3 contains 16 residues. The germline V gene encodes CDR1 SGHVS and CDR2 FQNEAQ. V shed 5 bases and J 0 bases; nucleotides not matched to a gene: 4. CDR3 coding DNA: TGTGCCAGCAGCCCACAGCGGGGGGCGAACACCGGGGAGCTGTTTTTT. Its translation: CASSPQRGANTGELFF. Complete variable domain (other parts from reference TRBV7-8 and TRBJ2-2): GAGVSQSPRYKVAKRGQDVALRCDPISGHVSLFWYQQALGQGPEFLTYFQNEAQLDKSGLPSDRFFAERPEGSVSTLKIQRTQQEDSAVYLCASSPQRGANTGELFFGEGSRLTVL.

This clonotype was seen repeatedly, ten times or more. The chain links TRBV6-5 to TRBJ2-7, with D uncertain. The V gene lost 0 bases and the J gene lost 5 bases, with 17 bases spanning the gap. The CDR3 sequence is 16 residues long. CDR1 MNHEY and CDR2 SVGAGI come from the germline V gene. The CDR3 is CASSYSRIQFSNEQYF. CDR3 coding DNA: TGTGCCAGCAGTTACTCGCGAATACAATTCAGCAACGAGCAGTACTTC.

The V gene is TRBV12-3 or TRBV12-4, the J gene TRBJ2-1; D gene ambiguous. V lost 11 bases and J 4 bases, leaving 15 bases between the germline ends. The CDR3 has 13 amino acids. As DNA, the CDR3 is TGTGCCGTTGGGGAAGGCACGTACAATGAGCAGTTCTTC. This gives the protein CAVGEGTYNEQFF.

This clonotype was observed a handful of times. The rearrangement joins TRBV19 to TRBJ1-1, with no clear D. The V end lost 1 base, the J end lost 10 bases, and 16 bases lay between the germline ends. Germline CDR1 LNHDA, CDR2 SQIVND (reference sequence). The CDR3 has 14 residues. CDR3 loop: CASSIVGQAAGAFF. CDR3 sequence (DNA): TGTGCCAGTAGTATAGTTGGGCAGGCGGCGGGAGCTTTCTTT.

The DNA of the CDR3 is TGTGCCAGCAAATGGACAGGGGGGAACTACGAGCAGTACTTC. This encodes CASKWTGGNYEQYF. The chain joins TRBV6-1 to TRBJ2-7; TRBD1 aligns across 10 bases. Trimming cost V 7 bases and J 3 bases; bases outside gene matches: 6. The CDR3 contains 14 residues. Germline V gene data show CDR1 as MNHNS and CDR2 as SASEGT.

The chain is built from TRBV2 and TRBJ1-6; D is ambiguous. V was shortened by 10 bases and J by 7 bases, with 14 bases between the two germline ends. Germline assignment: CDR1 SNHLY and CDR2 FYNNEI. The CDR3 totals 13 residues. CDR3 DNA sequence: TGTGCCACTCTCAAGTCGTACAATTCACCCCTCCACTTT. Amino acids: CATLKSYNSPLHF.

This chain connects TRBV7-6 to TRBJ2-3; no clear D. Trimming took off 5 bases at V and 2 bases at J, with 14 bases between the two ends. Germline assignment: CDR1 SGHVS and CDR2 FNYEAQ. The CDR3 is made up of 15 amino acids. The CDR3 sequence: CASSPPAGFTDTQYF. The DNA of the CDR3 is TGTGCCAGCAGCCCCCCCGCAGGATTCACAGATACGCAGTATTTT.

The V gene is TRBV6-6, the J gene TRBJ2-7; D remains unclear. The CDR3 is made up of 13 amino acids. V was pared by 7 bases and J by 4 bases, with 14 bases between. Germline V gives CDR1 MNHNY, CDR2 SVGAGI (reference sequence). CDR3 residues: CASKLQVDYEQYV. Here the CDR3 DNA reads TGTGCCAGCAAGTTGCAGGTAGATTACGAGCAGTACGTC.

The chain is built from TRBV6-6 and TRBJ1-6; 7 nucleotides line up with TRBD1. The CDR3 totals 15 residues. CDR1 MNHNY and CDR2 SVGAGI come from the germline V gene (reference sequence). V shed 3 bases, J shed 10 bases, and the junction held 9 bases outside the gene matches. Written as DNA, the CDR3 is TGTGCCAGCAGTTATGAAAAGACAGGGCGGTCACCCCTCCACTTT. It codes for CASSYEKTGRSPLHF.

Details on this clonotype: This sequence may be a read error, since a much larger clone differs from it by one base. The CDR3 DNA reads as TGTGCCAGCAGTGAGTTCTCCTACAATGAGCAGTTCTTC. Protein product: CASSEFSYNEQFF. V is TRBV2 and J is TRBJ2-1; D gene unclear. The CDR3 is made up of 13 amino acids. CDR1 is SNHLY and CDR2 is FYNNEI in the germline V gene. Between the trimmed V and J ends, which lost 3 bases and 0 bases, there was a span of 3 bases.

This clonotype was counted at least ten times. The V and J genes are TRBV7-8 and TRBJ2-7, with D perhaps TRBD2 (6 bases). Germline loops: CDR1 SGHVS, CDR2 FQNEAQ. This CDR3 is built from 15 residues. The germline V and J ends were trimmed by 2 bases and 5 bases, with 16 bases remaining between them. The CDR3, as DNA: TGTGCCAGCAGCTTACTCGGGCTAGCGCCCGACGAGCAGTACGTC. Protein sequence: CASSLLGLAPDEQYV.

The rearrangement uses TRBV19 and TRBJ1-6; D is unclear. Germline CDR1 reads LNHDA; CDR2 reads SQIVND (reference sequence). The CDR3 covers 15 residues. The V end was cut by 5 bases, the J end by 7 bases, with 15 bases between. The CDR3 spells CASSSRARTNSPLHF. The CDR3 nucleotides read TGTGCCAGTAGTTCACGGGCCAGAACCAATTCACCCCTCCACTTT.

V usage is TRBV7-9 and J usage is TRBJ2-7; D gene unclear. Germline V CDR1 and CDR2: SEHNR, FQNEAQ (reference sequence). This CDR3 has 12 residues. Trimming shortened V by 7 bases and J by 3 bases, and 10 bases separated the two germline ends. This CDR3 is CASTSALYEQYF. The CDR3 coding sequence is TGTGCCAGCACCTCAGCCCTCTACGAGCAGTACTTC.

This sequence joins TRBV2 and TRBJ1-1, with D maybe TRBD1 (6 bases). Trimming took 8 bases from V and 7 from J, leaving 17 bases between them. This CDR3 spans 13 amino acids. Germline V gene lookup returns CDR1 SNHLY and CDR2 FYNNEI. The CDR3 nucleotides are TGTGCCAGCGGCCCGGGACATGGTGGTGAAGCTTTCTTT. Encoded protein: CASGPGHGGEAFF. The full variable domain, completed using reference TRBV2 and TRBJ1-1, is EPEVTQTPSHQVTQMGQEVILRCVPISNHLYFYWYRQILGQKVEFLVSFYNNEISEKSEIFDDQFSVERPDGSNFTLKIRSTKLEDSAMYFCASGPGHGGEAFFGQGTRLTVV.

The chain couples TRBV27 to TRBJ2-7; 7 nucleotides line up with TRBD2. The germline V gene encodes CDR1 MNHEY and CDR2 SMNVEV (reference sequence). The ends lost 7 bases at V and 2 bases at J; junction bases unmatched: 8. The CDR3 runs 14 residues. CDR3 amino acids: CASMVGGGTYEQYF. The CDR3, as DNA: TGTGCCAGCATGGTGGGGGGGGGTACCTACGAGCAGTACTTC.

This chain uses TRBV7-6 with TRBJ2-1; the match to TRBD2 covers 8 bases. Germline lookup yields CDR1 SGHVS and CDR2 FNYEAQ. The CDR3 loop spans 15 amino acids. V dropped 3 bases and J dropped 4; count of bases not matched to a gene: 5. The CDR3 coding sequence is TGTGCCAGCAGCTTGGGCGGGGGGCAGTACAATGAGCAGTTCTTC. It specifies CASSLGGGQYNEQFF.

V is TRBV7-9 and J is TRBJ2-1; tentatively, D is TRBD2 (6 bases). Trimming removed 7 bases at V and 6 bases at J, with 13 bases between. Germline V gives CDR1 SEHNR, CDR2 FQNEAQ (reference sequence). The CDR3 is 13 amino acids. CDR3 nucleotide sequence: TGTGCCAGCACCGGGGGAGGCCGCAATGAGCAGTTCTTC. Translated: CASTGGGRNEQFF.

The chain is built from TRBV18 and TRBJ2-7; 7 bases map to TRBD2. Germline CDR1 KGHSH, CDR2 LQKENI. Trimming took 3 bases from V and 2 from J; bases not matched to a gene: 7. This CDR3 comprises 15 residues. The CDR3, as DNA: TGTGCCAGCTCACCCCCAACCGCGGGGGCCTACGAGCAGTACTTC. This encodes CASSPPTAGAYEQYF.

The table lists this clonotype with a few counts. The V gene is TRBV7-9, the J gene TRBJ2-4; D unresolved. The germline V and J ends were trimmed by 2 bases and 8 bases, with 4 bases remaining between them. CDR1 is SEHNR, CDR2 FQNEAQ, per germline (reference sequence). The CDR3 is 11 residues long. CDR3 residues: CASSLSDIQYF. CDR3 bases: TGTGCCAGCAGCTTAAGTGACATTCAGTACTTC.

There are a few counts of this clonotype. The chain joins TRBV2 to TRBJ2-5; D gene ambiguous. Germline V lookup: CDR1 SNHLY, CDR2 FYNNEI. The CDR3 runs to 12 residues. With 8 bases removed from V and 1 base from J, the gap between germline ends came to 8 bases. Written as DNA, the CDR3 is TGTGCCAGCCTCGGAGCCCAAGAGACCCAGTACTTC. Its translation: CASLGAQETQYF. Based on the CDR3 plus reference TRBV2 and TRBJ2-5, the full variable domain is EPEVTQTPSHQVTQMGQEVILRCVPISNHLYFYWYRQILGQKVEFLVSFYNNEISEKSEIFDDQFSVERPDGSNFTLKIRSTKLEDSAMYFCASLGAQETQYFGPGTRLLVL.

The chain links TRBV27 to TRBJ1-6, with D possibly being TRBD1 (5 bases). Germline V gene sequence: CDR1 MNHEY, CDR2 SMNVEV (reference sequence). Between the trimmed V and J ends, which lost 0 bases and 0 bases, there was a span of 9 bases. The CDR3 is 17 residues long. The CDR3 region has the DNA TGTGCCAGCAGTTTATCTCCAGGGAGCTCCTATAATTCACCCCTCCACTTT. It yields the protein CASSLSPGSSYNSPLHF.

The table lists this clonotype with many counts. The chain joins TRBV7-9 to TRBJ1-6; a weak D match, TRBD1 (6 bases). The germline gives CDR1 SEHNR, CDR2 FQNEAQ (reference sequence). The V end was cut by 2 bases, the J end by 10 bases, with 21 bases between. The CDR3 covers 17 residues. CDR3 sequence (DNA): TGTGCCAGCAGCTTAAGACAGCCAGGGGCCCTCCAGTCACCCCTCCACTTT. Translated, it gives CASSLRQPGALQSPLHF. Combining the CDR3 with reference TRBV7-9 and TRBJ1-6 gives the whole variable domain DTGVSQNPRHKITKRGQNVTFRCDPISEHNRLYWYRQTLGQGPEFLTYFQNEAQLEKSRLLSDRFSAERPKGSFSTLEIQRTEQGDSAMYLCASSLRQPGALQSPLHFGNGTRLTVT.

Regarding this clonotype: Possible read error: a much larger clone is one base away. The chain couples TRBV7-2 to TRBJ2-7; D gene uncertain. V was shortened by 1 base and J by 3 bases, with 13 bases between the two germline ends. This CDR3 has 15 residues. Germline CDR1 and CDR2: SGHTA and FQGNSA. The CDR3 reads CTSSLDPFPYYEQYF. The CDR3 DNA reads TGTACCAGCAGCTTAGACCCCTTTCCTTACTACGAGCAGTACTTC.